Presented here are 30 T cell receptor beta chains from one specimen sequenced in a study of shared clonotypes between healthy human individuals. Naive-designated CD8 cells lacked CD45RO, were positively enriched for CCR7, and omitted terminally differentiated effector memory CD45RA+ cells. The data were produced by immunoSEQ multiplex PCR, yet TCRdb's version contains in-frame clones alone and is incomplete. The sample consists of some 740,000 clones, more than 85% of them appearing once. Sequencing was carried out using naive CD8+ T cells sorted from blood. Source of these receptors: a man aged 25 to 45 in good health.

The rearrangement joins TRBV28 to TRBJ2-7; no definite D call. CDR3 length: 17 residues. Trimming left V 5 bases short and J 0 bases short, with 20 bases between. Germline CDR1 and CDR2: MDHEN and SYDVKM. The CDR3 nucleotides are TGTGCCAGCAGTCCCACCTCGGTTGGCGTGAGCTCCTACGAGCAGTACTTC. Its translation is CASSPTSVGVSSYEQYF.

The J gene is TRBJ1-6, the V gene TRBV18, with D unclear. In germline, CDR1 is KGHSH, CDR2 LQKENI. Between the trimmed V and J ends, which lost 6 bases and 2 bases, there was a span of 5 bases. CDR3 size: 13 residues. The CDR3 region has the DNA TGTGCCAGCTCCGACCCCTATAATTCACCCCTCCACTTT. Amino acid sequence: CASSDPYNSPLHF.

The chain is built from TRBV27 and TRBJ2-2; 11 bases line up with TRBD1. This CDR3 contains 16 residues. The germline gives CDR1 MNHEY, CDR2 SMNVEV (reference sequence). V was pared by 3 bases and J by 5 bases, with 5 bases of the junction left unmatched. The CDR3 is CASSFLDRGLTGELFF. The CDR3 region has the DNA TGTGCCAGCAGTTTCTTGGACAGGGGGCTAACCGGGGAGCTGTTTTTT.

The chain carries TRBV4-3 and TRBJ2-7; D is uncertain. The CDR3 sequence is 14 residues long. Trimming left V 1 base short and J 3 bases short, with 10 bases between. The germline V gene encodes CDR1 LGHNA and CDR2 YSLEER. The CDR3 region has the DNA TGCGCCAGCAGCCAAGCCTTGGGTTTCTACGAGCAGTACTTC. This sequence encodes CASSQALGFYEQYF.

V is TRBV30 and J is TRBJ1-5, with D maybe TRBD1 (5 bases). V gave up 0 bases and J gave up 7 bases, with 16 bases separating them. The CDR3 is 15 residues long. Germline CDR1 reads GTSNPN; CDR2 reads SVGIG (reference sequence). For the CDR3, the DNA is TGTGCCTGGAGTGTAGGGGCGGCGGTTAGGCAGCCCCAGCATTTT. Amino acid sequence: CAWSVGAAVRQPQHF. The variable domain in full, with the rest retrieved from reference TRBV30 and TRBJ1-5, is SQTIHQWPATLVQPVGSPLSLECTVEGTSNPNLYWYRQAAGRGLQLLFYSVGIGQISSEVPQNLSASRPQDRQFILSSKKLLLSDSGFYLCAWSVGAAVRQPQHFGDGTRLSIL.

The chain combines TRBV18 with TRBJ2-7, with 8 bases identical to TRBD1. Trimming cost V 6 bases and J 7 bases; bases outside gene matches: 11. CDR1 is KGHSH, CDR2 LQKENI, per germline. CDR3 length equals 14 residues. The CDR3 loop is CASSQFRGQEEQYF. CDR3 DNA: TGTGCCAGCTCGCAATTCAGGGGGCAGGAAGAGCAGTACTTC.

The genes are TRBV5-5 and TRBJ2-7, with 8 positions matching TRBD1. Unmatched junction bases numbered 6, after V lost 0 bases and J lost 4 bases. The CDR3 extends over 15 amino acids. The germline gives CDR1 SGHKS, CDR2 YYEKEE (reference sequence). The CDR3 reads CASSLAQGAGYEQYF. CDR3 DNA sequence: TGTGCCAGCAGCTTGGCCCAGGGGGCGGGTTACGAGCAGTACTTC.

As concerns this clone: A far larger clone lies a single base away; this is likely a read error. The V and J genes are TRBV27 and TRBJ1-5, with D perhaps TRBD1 (6 bases). The CDR3 consists of 14 residues. The germline V gene has CDR1 MNHEY and CDR2 SMNVEV (reference sequence). The CDR3 DNA reads as TGTGCCGGCAGTCCCAGGGGTCCTGATCAGCCCCAGCATTTT. Translation: CAGSPRGPDQPQHF.

The sample holds one count of this clone. V usage is TRBV27 and J usage is TRBJ2-3, with a possible D match to TRBD2 (5 bases). From germline, CDR1 is MNHEY and CDR2 SMNVEV (reference sequence). V lost 8 bases to trimming and J lost 3 bases, with 18 bases between them. CDR3 size: 15 residues. The CDR3 is CASLPTGRGTDTQYF. The CDR3 DNA is TGTGCCAGCCTTCCCACGGGGAGAGGAACAGATACGCAGTATTTT.

V usage is TRBV9 and J usage is TRBJ2-1; 13 bases are shared with TRBD2. The CDR3 extends over 16 amino acids. Germline CDR1 SGDLS, CDR2 YYNGEE. V trimming: 4 bases; J trimming: 5 bases; junction bases outside the gene matches: 6. The CDR3 reads CASSFRLAGGNNEQFF. In DNA form, the CDR3 reads TGTGCCAGCAGCTTTCGACTAGCGGGAGGAAACAATGAGCAGTTCTTC.

The chain combines TRBV14 with TRBJ2-3, with 14 nucleotides matching TRBD2. Germline V gives CDR1 SGHDN, CDR2 FVKESK. This CDR3 region has 17 residues. Trimming at V came to 5 bases and at J to 6 bases, leaving 10 bases not matched to a gene. Here the CDR3 reads CASSAMGTSGSGDTQYF. The DNA for the CDR3 is TGTGCCAGCAGCGCAATGGGGACTAGCGGGAGTGGTGATACGCAGTATTTT.

The chain joins TRBV7-2 to TRBJ2-1, with a possible D match to TRBD2 (6 bases). This CDR3 has 16 residues. Looked up from germline, CDR1 is SGHTA and CDR2 is FQGNSA. Trimming took 4 bases from V and 0 from J, leaving 13 bases between them. The DNA for the CDR3 is TGTGCCAGCAGCTCCCTTAGCGGAAGCTCCTACAATGAGCAGTTCTTC. Amino acids: CASSSLSGSSYNEQFF. The whole variable domain, remainder taken from reference TRBV7-2 and TRBJ2-1, is GAGVSQSPSNKVTEKGKDVELRCDPISGHTALYWYRQSLGQGLEFLIYFQGNSAPDKSGLPSDRFSAERTGGSVSTLTIQRTQQEDSAVYLCASSSLSGSSYNEQFFGPGTRLTVL.

The chain joins TRBV10-1 to TRBJ2-7, with 7 bases that match TRBD1. The trim removed 2 bases at V and 7 bases at J, leaving 8 bases unmatched. The CDR3 is 14 amino acids. Germline V gene lookup returns CDR1 WNHNN and CDR2 SYGVQD (reference sequence). CDR3 region: CASSEVRGFEEQYF. In DNA, the CDR3 is TGCGCCAGCAGTGAGGTCAGGGGGTTTGAAGAGCAGTACTTC.

The CDR3 sequence is CASSPPSSNYGYTF. The CDR3 DNA reads TGTGCCAGCTCACCACCGAGCAGTAACTATGGCTACACCTTC. The gene calls are TRBV18 and TRBJ1-2, with no clear D. The CDR3 covers 14 residues. V shed 0 bases and J shed 1 base, with 6 bases lying between them. The V gene's germline CDR1 is KGHSH and CDR2 LQKENI.

This chain links TRBV7-6 with TRBJ2-7; 12 bases are shared with TRBD2. V was pared by 7 bases and J by 5 bases, with 9 bases of the junction left unmatched. The CDR3 consists of 15 residues. Germline lookup yields CDR1 SGHVS and CDR2 FNYEAQ. The CDR3 sequence is CASTPRLAGEHEQYF. CDR3 DNA sequence: TGTGCCAGCACCCCGCGACTAGCGGGAGAGCACGAGCAGTACTTC. Complete variable domain (other parts from reference TRBV7-6 and TRBJ2-7): GAGVSQSPRYKVTKRGQDVALRCDPISGHVSLYWYRQALGQGPEFLTYFNYEAQQDKSGLPNDRFSAERPEGSISTLTIQRTEQRDSAMYRCASTPRLAGEHEQYFGPGTRLTVT.

V usage is TRBV7-9 and J usage is TRBJ2-1, with D possibly TRBD2 on 5 matching bases. CDR3 length: 15 amino acids. V lost 4 bases and J 3 bases, leaving 13 bases between the germline ends. Germline assignment: CDR1 SEHNR and CDR2 FQNEAQ (reference sequence). CDR3 nucleotide sequence: TGTGCCAGCAGCTCGCTAGCAGACAACTACAATGAGCAGTTCTTC. It yields the protein CASSSLADNYNEQFF. Complete variable domain (other parts from reference TRBV7-9 and TRBJ2-1): DTGVSQNPRHKITKRGQNVTFRCDPISEHNRLYWYRQTLGQGPEFLTYFQNEAQLEKSRLLSDRFSAERPKGSFSTLEIQRTEQGDSAMYLCASSSLADNYNEQFFGPGTRLTVL.

The chain uses TRBV4-3 and TRBJ1-5; tentatively, D is TRBD1 (6 bases). V lost 0 bases to trimming and J lost 6 bases, with 15 bases between them. CDR3 length equals 16 residues. Germline lookup yields CDR1 LGHNA and CDR2 YSLEER. CDR3 sequence (DNA): TGCGCCAGCAGCCAAGATCGACGGGGGGGCGGTCAGCCCCAGCATTTT. Translation gives CASSQDRRGGGQPQHF.

The chain links TRBV25-1 to TRBJ1-5; D remains ambiguous. The germline V and J ends were trimmed by 1 base and 4 bases, with 2 bases remaining between them. The CDR3 spans 12 residues. The germline V gene has CDR1 MGHDK and CDR2 SYGVNS. CDR3 residues: CASSEFNQPQHF. DNA of the CDR3: TGTGCCAGCAGTGAATTTAATCAGCCCCAGCATTTT.

On this clone itself: The same CDR3 arises from other DNA sequences in this sample as well. V gene TRBV9 combines with J gene TRBJ2-7, with 12 positions matching TRBD1. The germline gives CDR1 SGDLS, CDR2 YYNGEE. The ends lost 3 bases at V and 5 bases at J; junction bases unmatched: 3. This CDR3 spans 14 amino acids. CDR3 DNA sequence: TGTGCCAGCAGCGCAGGGACAGGGGGCAACGAGCAGTACTTC. As protein: CASSAGTGGNEQYF.

The V and J genes are TRBV28 and TRBJ1-2; D uncertain. The germline V gene has CDR1 MDHEN and CDR2 SYDVKM. V was pared by 6 bases and J by 1 base, with 12 bases between. This CDR3 is 14 amino acids long. The CDR3 spells CASRPPSLNYGYTF. For the CDR3, the DNA is TGTGCCAGCAGGCCCCCATCACTTAACTATGGCTACACCTTC.

The V and J genes are TRBV30 and TRBJ2-1; D is perhaps TRBD1 or TRBD2 (5 bases each). Trimming pared 5 bases from V and 3 bases from J, leaving 11 bases between. CDR3 length: 13 amino acids. Germline V gene sequence: CDR1 GTSNPN, CDR2 SVGIG (reference sequence). The CDR3 nucleotides read TGTGCCTGGGATGGGGGAGTCTACAATGAGCAGTTCTTC. Translating gives CAWDGGVYNEQFF.

This chain links TRBV5-6 with TRBJ2-7, with D possibly matching TRBD2 (6 bases). Trimming removed 7 bases from V and 0 bases from J, with 8 bases in between. Germline values: CDR1 SGHDT, CDR2 YYEEEE. The CDR3 extends over 12 amino acids. CDR3 residues: CASGTSSYEQYF. For the CDR3, the DNA is TGTGCCAGCGGGACTTCCTCCTACGAGCAGTACTTC.

The chain links TRBV27 to TRBJ2-1; D is undetermined. The CDR3 contains 15 residues. Germline V gives CDR1 MNHEY, CDR2 SMNVEV (reference sequence). V was trimmed by 1 base and J by 4 bases, leaving 11 bases between them. In DNA, the CDR3 is TGTGCCAGCAGTTTATTCTCGGCGAATTACAATGAGCAGTTCTTC. Protein product: CASSLFSANYNEQFF.

This clone was seen only a few times. This chain uses TRBV30 with TRBJ2-1; 13 bases fit TRBD2. The ends lost 2 bases at V and 9 bases at J; junction bases unmatched: 10. CDR3 length: 16 residues. CDR1 is GTSNPN and CDR2 is SVGIG in the germline V gene (reference sequence). CDR3 loop: CAWSFTSGRGFGEQFF. The CDR3 nucleotides are TGTGCCTGGAGTTTCACTAGCGGGAGGGGGTTTGGTGAGCAGTTCTTC.

The chain links TRBV28 to TRBJ2-7; weak D call: TRBD1 (5 bases). CDR1 and CDR2 (germline): MDHEN, SYDVKM. This CDR3 has 13 residues. The germline V and J ends were trimmed by 2 bases and 4 bases, with 9 bases remaining between them. The CDR3 spells CASSLQGLYEQYF. CDR3 nucleotide sequence: TGTGCCAGCAGTTTACAGGGTTTGTACGAGCAGTACTTC.

The chain uses TRBV19 and TRBJ2-4; TRBD2 matches at 8 bases. The CDR3 has 17 amino acids. Germline V gene data show CDR1 as LNHDA and CDR2 as SQIVND (reference sequence). The J segment lost 0 bases and the V segment lost 3 bases, leaving 7 bases of the junction unmatched. CDR3 protein: CASSIGLAGVAKNIQYF. The CDR3 DNA sequence: TGTGCCAGTAGTATTGGGCTAGCGGGTGTAGCCAAAAACATTCAGTACTTC.

This chain links TRBV15 with TRBJ2-5; 7 nucleotides agree with TRBD1. The junction had 1 base not matched to a gene; V was cut back by 1 base and J by 2 bases. The CDR3 has 14 amino acids. Germline V gene sequence: CDR1 LNHNV, CDR2 YYDKDF (reference sequence). The CDR3 is CATSRGDRQETQYF. The CDR3 nucleotides are TGTGCCACCAGCAGAGGGGACAGACAAGAGACCCAGTACTTC. The full variable domain, completed using reference TRBV15 and TRBJ2-5, is DAMVIQNPRYQVTQFGKPVTLSCSQTLNHNVMYWYQQKSSQAPKLLFHYYDKDFNNEADTPDNFQSRRPNTSFCFLDIRSPGLGDTAMYLCATSRGDRQETQYFGPGTRLLVL.

This sequence joins TRBV9 and TRBJ2-7; D perhaps matches TRBD1 (6 bases). Per the germline V gene, CDR1 is SGDLS and CDR2 is YYNGEE. The CDR3 contains 15 residues. V lost 3 bases to trimming and J lost 6 bases, with 19 bases between them. CDR3 in amino acids: CASSGTGQSFGEQYF. CDR3 bases: TGTGCCAGCAGCGGAACGGGACAATCGTTCGGCGAGCAGTACTTC.

Concerning this clone: Distinct nucleotide sequences in the sample also encode this CDR3. This rearrangement joins TRBV29-1 to TRBJ2-1; TRBD2 might be the D (6 bases). Germline loops: CDR1 SQVTM, CDR2 ANQGSEA. V gave up 4 bases and J gave up 3 bases, with 10 bases separating them. The CDR3 covers 13 residues. Written as DNA, the CDR3 is TGCAGCGTTGTAACTAGCAGCTACAATGAGCAGTTCTTC. Its translation: CSVVTSSYNEQFF.

V and J are TRBV7-9 and TRBJ1-5; D is ambiguous. This CDR3 has 12 residues. With 8 bases removed from V and 3 bases from J, the gap between germline ends came to 8 bases. The germline CDR1 and CDR2 sequences are SEHNR and FQNEAQ (reference sequence). Here the CDR3 DNA reads TGTGCCAGCGCCAATAACAATCAGCCCCAGCATTTT. Translated, it gives CASANNNQPQHF. The full variable domain, its missing parts supplied by reference TRBV7-9 and TRBJ1-5, is DTGVSQNPRHKITKRGQNVTFRCDPISEHNRLYWYRQTLGQGPEFLTYFQNEAQLEKSRLLSDRFSAERPKGSFSTLEIQRTEQGDSAMYLCASANNNQPQHFGDGTRLSIL.